The source of this T cell receptor (beta chain) is a study of OX40 agonist ivuxolimab in advanced cancers. Study background: At 0.01 to 10 mg/kg, ivuxolimab was administered intravenously to patients every 2 weeks.

This table comes from immunoSEQ multiplex PCR, and its TCRdb copy is limited to in-frame clones, with some not included. There are 80,000 to 100,000 clones in the sample; 80% to 90% occur only once, and roughly 5% lies in the top ten. Note on this clone: The target antigen is unknown.

Study-wide results and caveats: The specificity for antigen of the expanded peripheral T cells was not determined.

V dropped 10 bases and J dropped 0 bases, with 13 bases sitting between them. The CDR3 spans 14 residues. In germline, CDR1 is SGHDN, CDR2 FVKESK. This chain connects TRBV14 to TRBJ2-1, with D possibly being TRBD1 (6 bases). The material sequenced was CD4+ or CD8+ T cells sorted from blood, taken in a trial of the OX40 agonist ivuxolimab. The receptor was derived from an adult with an advanced solid tumor such as melanoma, head and neck, liver or kidney cancer. The CDR3 loop reads CATQQGTSYNEQFF. CDR3 DNA: TGTGCCACACAGCAGGGGACCTCCTACAATGAGCAGTTCTTC.